A single sample is the source of the 12 T cell receptor beta chains below, sequenced in a study of T-cell reconstitution after alpha-beta-depleted transplantation in children. TCRbeta library preparation incorporated unique molecular identifiers. TCRdb itself ran the PCR reads through MiXCR, one entry per CDR3 protein. There are around 370,000 distinct CDR3 sequences in the sample; about a tenth occur only once, and around 2.3% lies in the top ten. The sample consisted of PBMCs from the stem cell graft donor, taken from the stem cell graft. These receptors originate from a human donor who donated a stem cell graft to a child with acute lymphoblastic leukemia.

This clonotype was seen just once. The chain has TRBV4-2 and TRBJ2-1; D is perhaps TRBD2 (5 bases). Germline CDR1 is LGHNA and CDR2 is YNFKEQ. V was clipped by 1 base and J by 5 bases, with 18 bases between them. This CDR3 region has 17 residues. The CDR3 DNA follows: TGTGCCAGCAGCCAAGTCTACCTAGCCCGAGTTGACAATGAGCAGTTCTTC. Translated: CASSQVYLARVDNEQFF.

The sample holds a few counts of this clonotype. V gene TRBV6-1 combines with J gene TRBJ2-1; D is uncertain. There are 14 residues in the CDR3. V was cut by 3 bases and J by 3 bases, with 9 bases left in between. From germline, CDR1 is MNHNS and CDR2 SASEGT. The CDR3 nucleotides read TGTGCCAGCAGTGACTTACCTCACTACAATGAGCAGTTCTTC. Protein sequence: CASSDLPHYNEQFF.

This clonotype was observed many times. V gene TRBV5-1 combines with J gene TRBJ2-2, with 7 bases fitting TRBD1. This CDR3 comprises 15 residues. After removal of 4 bases from V and 1 base from J, the junction contained 4 bases not matched to a gene. The germline V gene encodes CDR1 SGHRS and CDR2 YFSETQ. CDR3 in DNA: TGCGCCAGCAGCGCAGGGACAGTGAACACCGGGGAGCTGTTTTTT. Translation: CASSAGTVNTGELFF.

The chain uses TRBV7-8 and TRBJ1-5; D gene uncertain. Looked up from germline, CDR1 is SGHVS and CDR2 is FQNEAQ. The V end was cut by 5 bases, the J end by 5 bases, with 19 bases between. This CDR3 region has 16 residues. The CDR3: CASSAWLDTRYQPQHF. The CDR3 coding sequence is TGTGCCAGCAGCGCCTGGCTAGATACTCGCTATCAGCCCCAGCATTTT.

The chain joins TRBV5-6 to TRBJ2-2; 7 nucleotides match TRBD1. Germline loops: CDR1 SGHDT, CDR2 YYEEEE. CDR3 length: 17 amino acids. The ends lost 4 bases at V and 5 bases at J; junction bases unmatched: 14. The CDR3 coding sequence is TGTGCCAGCAGCCCGTACAGGGGCACCCCCCTGACCGGGGAGCTGTTTTTT. This gives the protein CASSPYRGTPLTGELFF.

The chain uses TRBV6-1 and TRBJ1-5, with a possible D match to TRBD1 (5 bases). V was shortened by 6 bases and J by 1 base, with 10 bases between the two germline ends. The germline V gene encodes CDR1 MNHNS and CDR2 SASEGT. The CDR3 loop spans 14 amino acids. CDR3 nucleotide sequence: TGTGCCAGCAGGGACACAGGAAGCAATCAGCCCCAGCATTTT. It translates to CASRDTGSNQPQHF.

The chain uses TRBV29-1 and TRBJ2-7; TRBD1 matches at 7 bases. The junction had 8 bases not matched to a gene; V was cut back by 7 bases and J by 5 bases. CDR1 and CDR2 (germline): SQVTM, ANQGSEA. The CDR3 runs 12 residues. CDR3 DNA: TGCAGCGCCTCCCAGGGGGTCCACGAGCAGTACTTC. It codes for CSASQGVHEQYF.

This clonotype was detected ten times or more. This chain joins TRBV11-3 and TRBJ2-3, with a tentative D call TRBD2 (5 bases). The CDR3 has 14 amino acids. V gave up 4 bases and J gave up 2 bases, with 10 bases separating them. Germline lookup yields CDR1 SGHNT and CDR2 YENEEA. CDR3 bases: TGTGCCAGCAGCTATGGAGCGGTCACAGATACGCAGTATTTT. Protein: CASSYGAVTDTQYF. The full variable domain, completed using reference TRBV11-3 and TRBJ2-3, is EAGVVQSPRYKIIEKKQPVAFWCNPISGHNTLYWYLQNLGQGPELLIRYENEEAVDDSQLPKDRFSAERLKGVDSTLKIQPAELGDSAVYLCASSYGAVTDTQYFGPGTRLTVL.

This chain joins TRBV11-2 and TRBJ2-7; 11 positions match TRBD2. V trimming: 5 bases; J trimming: 0 bases; junction bases outside the gene matches: 15. Germline values: CDR1 SGHAT, CDR2 FQNNGV. The length of the CDR3 is 19 residues. Here the CDR3 reads CASSLRTPRLAGSSYEQYF. The CDR3 DNA is TGTGCCAGCAGCCTACGAACCCCTAGACTAGCGGGGAGCTCCTACGAGCAGTACTTC.

This chain links TRBV6-4 with TRBJ2-1; D possibly corresponds to TRBD1 (5 bases). The length of the CDR3 is 13 residues. The germline gives CDR1 MRHNA, CDR2 SNTAGT. Trimming removed 4 bases at V and 12 bases at J, with 16 bases between. The CDR3 loop reads CASSVDSGKPQFF. As DNA, the CDR3 is TGTGCCAGCAGTGTAGACAGTGGAAAACCGCAGTTCTTC.

This clonotype was picked up a small number of times. The chain employs TRBV6-1 and TRBJ2-1; no clear D gene. Germline V gene sequence: CDR1 MNHNS, CDR2 SASEGT. V dropped 6 bases and J dropped 0 bases, with 12 bases sitting between them. The length of the CDR3 is 15 residues. CDR3 loop: CASSIDPSSYNEQFF. The CDR3 nucleotides are TGTGCCAGCAGCATTGACCCTAGCTCCTACAATGAGCAGTTCTTC.

This clonotype has at least ten counts. This chain joins TRBV12-3 or TRBV12-4 and TRBJ2-5, with 7 nucleotides matching TRBD2. This CDR3 region has 13 residues. V dropped 6 bases and J dropped 2; count of bases not matched to a gene: 3. CDR3 amino acids: CASSASGQETQYF. The CDR3 DNA is TGTGCCAGCAGCGCTAGCGGACAAGAGACCCAGTACTTC.